The T cell receptor beta chain described here comes from a study of blood T cell repertoires in COVID-19. Study summary: Researchers got acute and convalescent COVID-19 samples from the United States, Italy and Spain.

Sequencing used immunoSEQ multiplex PCR; TCRdb keeps in-frame clones, though not all of them. The data hold about 380,000 clones, with 88% observed a single time. The J segment lost 5 bases and the V segment lost 3 bases, leaving 6 bases of the junction unmatched. There are 15 residues in the CDR3. From germline, CDR1 is MGHRA and CDR2 YSYEKL. The sequencing input was PBMCs or T cells enriched from blood (not recorded which). The chain joins TRBV4-1 to TRBJ2-2, with TRBD1 matching 7 bases. The source is a young woman who had recovered from COVID-19. The CDR3 bases are TGCGCCAGCAGCCAGCCGGGACAGAGAACCGGGGAGCTGTTTTTT. This gives the protein CASSQPGQRTGELFF.